The TCR beta chain described here comes from a study of T cell responses to AZD1222 COVID-19 vaccine. V lost 5 bases and J 1 base, leaving 31 bases between the germline ends. The CDR3 has 21 residues. Germline CDR1 and CDR2: LNHNV and YYDKDF (reference sequence). A word on this clone: Its antigen is as yet unknown.

Clones were read by immunoSEQ multiplex PCR, and TCRdb kept only the in-frame ones, dropping some. This table holds about 200,000 clones, 85% to 95% found once. Study-level results: Regions 160-218 and 743-854 dominated among vaccine-associated CD4 TCRs spanning spike. Per reports, nearly half of all spike-specific TCRs target regions that are unmutated in variants. No day 14 peak samples; only post-peak repertoires were characterized.

The specimen was peripheral blood, collected on day 0 of MenACWY control vaccination. This chain joins TRBV15 and TRBJ2-3; TRBD2 is a possible D gene (5 bases). This clonotype was obtained from an adult in good health. The CDR3 loop reads CATSEQRLATDYRLGTDTQYF. CDR3 DNA: TGTGCCACCAGCGAGCAGAGGCTCGCGACCGACTACCGCCTAGGCACAGATACGCAGTATTTT.